This entry describes one T cell receptor beta chain. What it binds is unknown. Germline values: CDR1 LNHNV, CDR2 YYDKDF (reference sequence). Germline trimming cut 0 bases from V and 4 bases from J; bases unmatched to any gene: 5. This CDR3 has 16 amino acids. The sample is drawn from a study of identical twins. TCRdb re-analysed the 5' RACE reads in MiXCR, keeping a single row per CDR3 protein. The data contain fewer than 250,000 distinct CDR3 sequences, approximately 16% of them singletons. Broader study findings: Beta clonotypes that were abundant in cord blood contained fewer insertions, a pattern absent from memory repertoires.

This sample also belongs to another study, concerning T cells expressing NK-cell markers. Per that study: As a fraction of CD8+ T cells, dominant NKG2C+ clonotypes reached roughly 1.0-8% in six donors. Researchers report these clonotypes also headed the CD3+CD56-NKG2C+ fraction in a handful of donors.

Specimen: CD8+ T cells sorted from blood. This clonotype originated in a woman aged 18-30 years in good health. The chain joins TRBV15 to TRBJ2-3; 9 positions match TRBD2. Written as DNA, the CDR3 is TGTGCCACCAGCAGAGATCTGGCGGGAGGGGCAGATACGCAGTATTTT. Residues: CATSRDLAGGADTQYF.